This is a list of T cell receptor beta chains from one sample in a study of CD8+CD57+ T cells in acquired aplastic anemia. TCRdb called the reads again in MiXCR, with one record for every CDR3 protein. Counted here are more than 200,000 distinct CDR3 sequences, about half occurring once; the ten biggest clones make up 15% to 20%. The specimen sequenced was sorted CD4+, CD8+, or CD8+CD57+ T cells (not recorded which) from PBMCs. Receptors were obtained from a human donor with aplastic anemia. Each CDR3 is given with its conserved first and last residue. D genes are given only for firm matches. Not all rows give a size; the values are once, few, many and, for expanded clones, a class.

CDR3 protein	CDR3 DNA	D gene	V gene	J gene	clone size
CASGTSGGAVETQYF	TGTGCCAGTGGGACTAGCGGGGGGGCCGTGGAGACCCAGTACTTC	TRBD2	TRBV19	TRBJ2-5	many
CSARTQGAGNTIYF	TGCAGTGCTAGAACACAGGGGGCTGGAAACACCATATATTTT	TRBD1	TRBV20-1	TRBJ1-3	NA
CASNDLQEAQLFF	TGTGCCAGCAACGACTTACAGGAAGCCCAACTGTTTTTT	NA	TRBV7-9	TRBJ1-4	NA
CASSQESPRAQYF	TGCGCCAGCAGCCAAGAAAGTCCTAGGGCGCAGTATTTT	NA	TRBV4-1	TRBJ2-3	NA
CASSDEGRGPVDTQYF	TGTGCCAGTTCCGATGAGGGGAGGGGGCCTGTGGATACGCAGTATTTT	NA	TRBV28	TRBJ2-3	few
CAISTGRYGYTF	TGTGCCATCAGTACAGGGAGATATGGCTACACCTTC	NA	TRBV10-3	TRBJ1-2	many
CASSSNRGPYEQYF	TGTGCCAGCAGCTCGAACAGGGGGCCTTACGAGCAGTACTTC	TRBD1	TRBV7-2	TRBJ2-7	NA
CASSSDRGLVNSPLHF	TGTGCCAGCAGCTCCGACAGGGGCTTGGTTAATTCACCCCTCCACTTT	TRBD1	TRBV7-2	TRBJ1-6	NA
CATSDTKTGMNTEAFF	TGTGCCACCAGTGATACTAAGACAGGGATGAACACTGAAGCTTTCTTT	TRBD1	TRBV24-1	TRBJ1-1	NA
CAISPTGTGTSPLHF	TGTGCCATCAGTCCAACCGGGACAGGGACCTCACCCCTCCACTTT	TRBD1	TRBV10-3	TRBJ1-6	many
CSARDNDQGRDEQYF	TGCAGTGCTAGAGATAACGATCAGGGCAGAGACGAGCAGTACTTC	NA	TRBV20-1	TRBJ2-7	NA
CATSGKDTQYF	TGTGCCACCAGTGGGAAGGATACGCAGTATTTT	NA	TRBV24-1	TRBJ2-3	NA
CASSLERDSRYEQYF	TGTGCCAGCAGTTTAGAGCGGGATTCGCGTTACGAGCAGTACTTC	TRBD2	TRBV12-3/TRBV12-4	TRBJ2-7	many
CASSPRGEGAFLSGELFF	TGTGCCAGCAGCCCGCGGGGTGAGGGCGCCTTTCTGTCCGGGGAGCTGTTTTTT	NA	TRBV9	TRBJ2-2	many
CASSIVEAGNSPLHF	TGTGCCAGTAGTATAGTCGAGGCGGGTAATTCACCCCTCCACTTT	NA	TRBV19	TRBJ1-6	many
CASGGVRSSGYTF	TGTGCCAGCGGCGGGGTCCGATCGTCTGGCTACACCTTC	NA	TRBV7-2	TRBJ1-2	many
CASRGEGERYGYTF	TGTGCCAGCAGGGGGGAGGGAGAGAGATATGGCTACACCTTC	NA	TRBV2	TRBJ1-2	NA
CSARDPGLGGVEQYF	TGCAGTGCTAGAGATCCAGGCCTGGGGGGCGTCGAGCAGTACTTC	NA	TRBV20-1	TRBJ2-7	NA
CSASRENTEAFF	TGCAGTGCTAGCAGAGAGAACACTGAAGCTTTCTTT	NA	TRBV20-1	TRBJ1-1	NA
CSARSRRPSTDTQYF	TGCAGTGCTAGGTCTAGGCGGCCTAGCACAGATACGCAGTATTTT	NA	TRBV20-1	TRBJ2-3	many
CASSPSGGGVFF	TGTGCCAGCAGTCCCTCGGGGGGAGGGGTGTTTTTT	TRBD2	TRBV12-3/TRBV12-4	TRBJ2-2	many
CASSIGGLGGEADQPQHF	TGTGCCAGTAGTATCGGGGGGCTCGGTGGGGAGGCAGATCAGCCCCAGCATTTT	NA	TRBV19	TRBJ1-5	NA
CASSTRQAYEQYF	TGTGCCAGCAGCACCCGCCAGGCGTACGAGCAGTACTTC	NA	TRBV7-2	TRBJ2-7	NA